This T cell receptor beta chain came from a study of blood T cell repertoires in COVID-19. Overall study context: PBMCs, B-cell-depleted T cells, or T cells were the source of the cDNA or gDNA that made up the material.

The CDR3 totals 15 residues. Germline assignment: CDR1 MNHEY and CDR2 SMNVEV (reference sequence). Trimming cost V 5 bases and J 4 bases, with 17 bases left between them. In the original workflow: From reference gene primer amplification, estimates of nucleated cell counts were derived. Produced via immunoSEQ multiplex PCR; TCRdb's table is partial and in-frame only. Clone size and the V and J calls come from that table; the DNA yielded D and trimming. Of about 200,000 clones in the sample, around four fifths were seen once. This TCR derives from a human donor in a cohort sampled during active COVID-19. Sequencing input: peripheral blood. This rearrangement joins TRBV27 to TRBJ1-2; D ambiguous. The DNA of the CDR3 is TGTGCCAGCAGTCCAGACGGTACAGACCGCTATGGCTACACCTTC. It is translated as CASSPDGTDRYGYTF.